The table lists the clone carrying this T cell receptor (beta chain) with a few counts. Antigen: not known. This record belongs to a study of cytomegalovirus exposure and HLA in healthy donors. Study-wide findings and caveats: According to reports, the classifier identified cytomegalovirus status with high specificity and sensitivity.

Germline CDR1 and CDR2: MRHNA and SNTAGT. CDR3 size: 13 residues. The ends lost 6 bases at V and 4 bases at J; junction bases unmatched: 5. 60 Vbeta and 13 Jbeta primers were used in PCR. Repertoires were generated with immunoSEQ multiplex PCR, while TCRdb's copy carries only in-frame clones and drops some. This table has roughly 100,000 clones, roughly three quarters appearing once. Sequences were obtained from PBMCs. The clonotype originates from an older woman in good health and CMV-seropositive. J is TRBJ1-1 and V is TRBV6-4, with 7 bases aligning to TRBD1. In nucleotides, the CDR3 is TGTGCCAGCAGGGCACCAGGGGGCACTGAAGCTTTCTTT. Protein sequence: CASRAPGGTEAFF.